Reported below is one TCR beta chain. The sample is drawn from a study of graft-versus-host responses after intestinal transplantation. The CDR3 contains 15 residues. Unmatched junction bases numbered 4, after V lost 6 bases and J lost 0 bases. Germline V CDR1 and CDR2: SGDLS, YYNGEE. TCRdb keeps only in-frame clones here, not all; method: immunoSEQ multiplex PCR. Of 40,000 or so clones listed, roughly four fifths were seen once; the top ten hold 3.5%. The rearrangement links TRBV9 to TRBJ2-2; 8 bases are a match to TRBD2. This sequence was found in a human patient who received an intestinal transplant, so some T cells may come from the graft donor. The sample consisted of PBMCs, taken 1070 days after transplant. CDR3 sequence reads: CASTRAGANTGELFF. The CDR3, as DNA: TGTGCCAGCACTCGAGCGGGAGCGAACACCGGGGAGCTGTTTTTT.